These T cell receptor beta chains were read from a single sample in a study of cytomegalovirus exposure and HLA in healthy donors. Libraries were prepared by immunoSEQ multiplex PCR; TCRdb keeps only in-frame clonotypes and omits some of them. The sample yields 200,000 to 300,000 clones, 82% seen once. Input material: PBMCs. The source is a woman in her forties in good health and CMV-seropositive. CDR3s include the opening cysteine and the closing phenylalanine or tryptophan. Fields, in order: D gene, J gene, V gene, clone size, CDR3 protein, CDR3 DNA. The D gene is left open where the match is weak. Some rows have no size entry. The others give once, few or many, or a class for an expanded clone.

d_call: TRBD2
j_call: TRBJ2-7
v_call: TRBV15
clone_size: .
cdr3_aa: CATSRDRTSSHEQYF
cdr3_nt: TGTGCCACCAGCAGAGATAGGACTAGCAGCCACGAGCAGTACTTC

d_call: .
j_call: TRBJ1-1
v_call: TRBV7-2
clone_size: .
cdr3_aa: CASKTGPTPEAFF
cdr3_nt: TGTGCCAGCAAAACAGGGCCGACACCTGAAGCTTTCTTT

d_call: .
j_call: TRBJ1-2
v_call: TRBV6-1
clone_size: few
cdr3_aa: CASRRKDNYGYTF
cdr3_nt: TGTGCCAGCAGGCGGAAGGATAACTATGGCTACACCTTC

d_call: .
j_call: TRBJ2-7
v_call: TRBV7-2
clone_size: .
cdr3_aa: CASSLVMALSYEQYF
cdr3_nt: TGTGCCAGCAGCTTAGTGATGGCACTATCCTACGAGCAGTACTTC

d_call: TRBD2
j_call: TRBJ2-3
v_call: TRBV6-1
clone_size: once
cdr3_aa: CASRALAVGTDTQYF
cdr3_nt: TGTGCCAGCAGAGCACTAGCGGTGGGAACAGATACGCAGTATTTT

d_call: .
j_call: TRBJ2-7
v_call: TRBV11-2
clone_size: .
cdr3_aa: CASSPAYEQYF
cdr3_nt: TGTGCCAGCAGCCCCGCCTACGAGCAGTACTTC

d_call: .
j_call: TRBJ1-2
v_call: TRBV7-9
clone_size: .
cdr3_aa: CASSARDGSSSGYTF
cdr3_nt: TGTGCCAGCAGCGCCCGGGACGGGAGCTCGAGTGGCTACACCTTC

d_call: .
j_call: TRBJ1-4
v_call: TRBV12-5
clone_size: .
cdr3_aa: CASGPSGSEKLFF
cdr3_nt: TGTGCTAGTGGGCCGAGCGGGAGTGAAAAACTGTTTTTT

d_call: TRBD1
j_call: TRBJ1-5
v_call: TRBV7-9
clone_size: .
cdr3_aa: CASSPTGGKVQPQHF
cdr3_nt: TGTGCCAGCAGTCCCACAGGGGGCAAGGTTCAGCCCCAGCATTTT

d_call: .
j_call: TRBJ2-7
v_call: TRBV7-2
clone_size: .
cdr3_aa: CASSSPDLPNEGYEQYF
cdr3_nt: TGTGCCAGCAGTTCCCCGGACCTGCCGAACGAGGGCTACGAGCAGTACTTC

d_call: .
j_call: TRBJ1-1
v_call: TRBV6-5
clone_size: .
cdr3_aa: CASRGTEAFF
cdr3_nt: TGTGCCAGTCGGGGCACTGAAGCTTTCTTT